The 25 T cell receptor beta chains presented below share a single source sample, sequenced in a study of cytomegalovirus exposure and HLA in healthy donors. PCR used 60 Vbeta primers and 13 Jbeta primers. The table came from immunoSEQ multiplex PCR; TCRdb's copy has only in-frame clones and leaves some out. The sample lists approximately 54,000 clones; more than 70% were seen once. The material sequenced was PBMCs. These receptors were collected from a woman younger than 35 in good health and CMV-seronegative.

This rearrangement joins TRBV4-1 to TRBJ2-3; a possible D gene is TRBD2 (5 bases). V dropped 0 bases and J dropped 11 bases, with 12 bases sitting between them. CDR3 length: 13 residues. The germline V gene encodes CDR1 MGHRA and CDR2 YSYEKL. The CDR3 here is CASSQDLAERQYF. In DNA form, the CDR3 reads TGCGCCAGCAGCCAAGATCTAGCAGAAAGGCAGTATTTT.

The chain uses TRBV19 and TRBJ1-1, with 8 positions matching TRBD1. The CDR3 has 16 amino acids. CDR1 LNHDA and CDR2 SQIVND come from the germline V gene (reference sequence). Trimming cost V 5 bases and J 5 bases; bases outside gene matches: 13. As DNA, the CDR3 is TGTGCCAGTAGTCTAAGGACAGGGTCCCTTCCTACTGAAGCTTTCTTT. Protein sequence: CASSLRTGSLPTEAFF.

The V gene is TRBV7-7, the J gene TRBJ2-5; D may be TRBD1 (6 bases). The CDR3 runs 13 residues. Germline V gene sequence: CDR1 SSHAT, CDR2 FNYEAQ (reference sequence). Trimming took 5 bases from V and 2 from J, leaving 9 bases between them. CDR3 sequence (DNA): TGTGCCAGCAGCGGACAGAATCAAGAGACCCAGTACTTC. Translating it yields CASSGQNQETQYF.

CDR3 bases: TGTGCCAGCAGTCGGGACAACAATTCACCCCTCCACTTT. Translation gives CASSRDNNSPLHF. The chain combines TRBV6-5 with TRBJ1-6; D may be TRBD1 (6 bases). Per the germline V gene, CDR1 is MNHEY and CDR2 is SVGAGI. CDR3 size: 13 residues. V lost 5 bases and J 7 bases, leaving 9 bases between the germline ends.

The V gene is TRBV30, the J gene TRBJ1-3, with D tentatively TRBD1 (5 bases). The germline CDR1 and CDR2 sequences are GTSNPN and SVGIG (reference sequence). This CDR3 is 15 amino acids long. Between the trimmed V and J ends, which lost 4 bases and 5 bases, there was a span of 18 bases. This CDR3 is CAWTLSGGGRNTIYF. The CDR3 DNA follows: TGTGCCTGGACCCTCTCGGGGGGGGGAAGAAACACCATATATTTT.

This chain connects TRBV28 to TRBJ1-2; D is uncertain. V was shortened by 4 bases and J by 5 bases, with 14 bases between the two germline ends. The V gene's germline CDR1 is MDHEN and CDR2 SYDVKM. This CDR3 region has 14 residues. The CDR3 DNA reads TGTGCCAGCAGTTCTATAAGACGGGGTTATGGCTACACCTTC. It is translated as CASSSIRRGYGYTF.

Concerning this clone: The sample carries other DNA sequences with the same CDR3. V and J are TRBV11-2 and TRBJ2-5, with D tentatively TRBD2 (5 bases). CDR3 size: 15 residues. CDR1 and CDR2 from the germline V gene are SGHAT and FQNNGV. V shed 2 bases and J shed 0 bases, with 10 bases lying between them. The CDR3 DNA sequence: TGTGCCAGCAGCTTAAGGCCGGGGTACCAAGAGACCCAGTACTTC. The encoded protein is CASSLRPGYQETQYF.

The V call is TRBV30, the J call TRBJ1-1, with 8 bases lining up with TRBD1. Trimming at V came to 4 bases and at J to 8 bases, leaving 12 bases not matched to a gene. CDR1 is GTSNPN and CDR2 is SVGIG in the germline V gene (reference sequence). This CDR3 contains 14 residues. The CDR3 nucleotides read TGTGCCTGGATAGTAGGCAGGGGGCGTGGAGAAGCTTTCTTT. Its translation: CAWIVGRGRGEAFF.

This chain joins TRBV5-6 and TRBJ2-1; D unclear. This CDR3 has 11 amino acids. The V gene lost 5 bases and the J gene lost 10 bases, with 10 bases spanning the gap. Germline V gene lookup returns CDR1 SGHDT and CDR2 YYEEEE. In nucleotides, the CDR3 is TGTGCCAGCAGTGTAGCATTGGAGCAGTTCTTC. It encodes CASSVALEQFF. Looking up the rest from reference TRBV5-6 and TRBJ2-1 gives the full variable domain: DAGVTQSPTHLIKTRGQQVTLRCSPKSGHDTVSWYQQALGQGPQFIFQYYEEEERQRGNFPDRFSGHQFPNYSSELNVNALLLGDSALYLCASSVALEQFFGPGTRLTVL.

This chain uses TRBV27 with TRBJ2-1; a weak D match, TRBD1 (5 bases). Germline V gene sequence: CDR1 MNHEY, CDR2 SMNVEV (reference sequence). The ends were cut back, 0 bases at V and 11 bases at J, with 14 bases in the middle. This CDR3 has 14 residues. The CDR3: CASSLSSSPDKQFF. The CDR3 DNA reads TGTGCCAGCAGTTTATCGTCCAGCCCGGACAAGCAGTTCTTC.

The V and J genes are TRBV30 and TRBJ1-2; D uncertain. Germline CDR1 reads GTSNPN; CDR2 reads SVGIG (reference sequence). Deletions cut 1 base from V and 2 bases from J, with 8 bases between. The CDR3 contains 13 residues. Here the CDR3 reads CAWSASRNYGYTF. The CDR3 nucleotides are TGTGCCTGGAGTGCAAGTCGGAACTATGGCTACACCTTC.

The chain is built from TRBV19 and TRBJ2-3, with TRBD2 matching 12 bases. Germline trimming cut 4 bases from V and 4 bases from J; bases unmatched to any gene: 6. The CDR3 runs 16 residues. Germline V CDR1 and CDR2: LNHDA, SQIVND (reference sequence). For the CDR3, the DNA is TGTGCCAGTAGTAGGGGACTAGCGGGTGAGGCAGATACGCAGTATTTT. Translated: CASSRGLAGEADTQYF.

This CDR3 is CASRQGLFEKLFF. DNA of the CDR3: TGTGCCAGCAGACAGGGGCTTTTCGAAAAACTGTTTTTT. The gene calls are TRBV28 and TRBJ1-4, with 7 nucleotides matching TRBD1. With V trimmed by 6 bases and J by 8 bases, 6 bases remained unmatched. The length of the CDR3 is 13 residues. Germline assignment: CDR1 MDHEN and CDR2 SYDVKM.

The chain joins TRBV9 to TRBJ2-7; 9 bases line up with TRBD1. Germline V lookup: CDR1 SGDLS, CDR2 YYNGEE. This CDR3 has 16 residues. With 4 bases clipped from V and 5 bases from J, the junction kept 13 bases outside the gene matches. The DNA for the CDR3 is TGTGCCAGCAGCCCTAGAGGGACAGGGTCGGCCCACGAGCAGTACTTC. Amino acids: CASSPRGTGSAHEQYF.

J is TRBJ2-5 and V is TRBV7-6; TRBD2 matches at 11 bases. V trimming: 6 bases; J trimming: 2 bases; junction bases outside the gene matches: 8. Germline CDR1 reads SGHVS; CDR2 reads FNYEAQ. The CDR3 contains 16 residues. The CDR3 DNA is TGTGCCAGCAGTATGAGGGGACTAGCGGTGCAAGAGACCCAGTACTTC. This gives the protein CASSMRGLAVQETQYF.

The chain joins TRBV6-1 to TRBJ2-7; a possible D gene is TRBD1 (6 bases). The CDR3 runs to 12 residues. The germline V and J ends were trimmed by 7 bases and 5 bases, with 12 bases remaining between them. CDR1 MNHNS and CDR2 SASEGT come from the germline V gene. The CDR3 bases are TGTGCCAGCAATACAGGGACCCACGAGCAGTACTTC. This translates into CASNTGTHEQYF.

The rearrangement uses TRBV19 and TRBJ1-1; 7 nucleotides align to TRBD1. J was trimmed by 7 bases and V by 4 bases; bases with no gene match: 15. CDR3 length: 16 amino acids. Germline V CDR1 and CDR2: LNHDA, SQIVND (reference sequence). The CDR3 loop reads CASSKLRQGWFIEAFF. The CDR3 DNA is TGTGCCAGTAGTAAGCTCCGACAGGGATGGTTTATTGAAGCTTTCTTT.

This clone was seen a few times. This rearrangement joins TRBV6-1 to TRBJ2-3, with 12 bases matching TRBD2. The trim removed 2 bases at V and 6 bases at J, leaving 6 bases unmatched. Germline CDR1 MNHNS, CDR2 SASEGT. The CDR3 spans 16 residues. The CDR3 DNA reads TGTGCCAGCAGTGAAAGTCTAGCGGGAGGGGAGGATACGCAGTATTTT. Translated: CASSESLAGGEDTQYF.

This clone showed up just a few times. CDR3 protein: CASSFEGPQGNYGYTF. The CDR3 DNA is TGTGCCAGCAGTTTCGAGGGCCCGCAGGGGAACTATGGCTACACCTTC. The genes are TRBV28 and TRBJ1-2; a possible D gene is TRBD1 (6 bases). This CDR3 comprises 16 residues. Germline V gene data show CDR1 as MDHEN and CDR2 as SYDVKM. The V end was cut by 3 bases, the J end by 2 bases, with 16 bases between.

The rearrangement joins TRBV9 to TRBJ1-5, with 7 bases lining up with TRBD1. V lost 5 bases, J lost 6 bases, and 11 bases stayed unmatched. CDR1 is SGDLS and CDR2 is YYNGEE in the germline V gene. This CDR3 has 15 residues. DNA of the CDR3: TGTGCCAGCAGTTTGGGACAGCGTTTTGGTCAGCCCCAGCATTTT. It encodes CASSLGQRFGQPQHF.

This chain joins TRBV19 and TRBJ1-5; no clear D gene. Germline V gene data show CDR1 as LNHDA and CDR2 as SQIVND (reference sequence). Trimming removed 5 bases from V and 0 bases from J, with 11 bases in between. The CDR3 sequence is 15 residues long. The CDR3 nucleotides are TGTGCCAGTAGTTCGAGCACGAATAGCAATCAGCCCCAGCATTTT. Protein sequence: CASSSSTNSNQPQHF.

The chain links TRBV5-1 to TRBJ2-6; TRBD2 matches 13 bases. Looked up from germline, CDR1 is SGHRS and CDR2 is YFSETQ. This CDR3 spans 19 amino acids. The trim removed 0 bases at V and 0 bases at J, leaving 3 bases unmatched. For the CDR3, the DNA is TGCGCCAGCAGCTTGGCACTAGCGGGAGGGAGCTCTGGGGCCAACGTCCTGACTTTC. It specifies CASSLALAGGSSGANVLTF.

CDR3 sequence (DNA): TGCGCCAGCCAAGAGGCCCCTGGAGGCAATGAGCAGTTCTTC. The encoded protein is CASQEAPGGNEQFF. The rearrangement links TRBV5-1 to TRBJ2-1, with D tentatively TRBD2 (5 bases). Trimming removed 7 bases from V and 6 bases from J, with 17 bases in between. The CDR3 has 14 amino acids. Germline V gene sequence: CDR1 SGHRS, CDR2 YFSETQ.

The chain has TRBV7-2 and TRBJ2-7, with 11 bases lining up with TRBD2. J was trimmed by 2 bases and V by 5 bases; bases with no gene match: 5. The CDR3 consists of 15 residues. Germline V gene lookup returns CDR1 SGHTA and CDR2 FQGNSA. The chain's CDR3 is CASSQGTSGTYEQYF. In nucleotides, the CDR3 is TGTGCCAGCAGCCAAGGGACTAGCGGAACCTACGAGCAGTACTTC. Supplemented by reference TRBV7-2 and TRBJ2-7, the full variable domain reads GAGVSQSPSNKVTEKGKDVELRCDPISGHTALYWYRQSLGQGLEFLIYFQGNSAPDKSGLPSDRFSAERTGGSVSTLTIQRTQQEDSAVYLCASSQGTSGTYEQYFGPGTRLTVT.

This clone was recorded only once. The chain has TRBV7-2 and TRBJ2-2; 11 bases match TRBD2. Germline V lookup: CDR1 SGHTA, CDR2 FQGNSA. V was clipped by 5 bases and J by 5 bases; unmatched bases: 4. The CDR3 extends over 15 amino acids. This CDR3 reads CASSPTSGRTGELFF. CDR3 sequence (DNA): TGTGCCAGCAGCCCCACTAGCGGGAGAACCGGGGAGCTGTTTTTT. Drawing the rest from reference TRBV7-2 and TRBJ2-2, the complete variable domain is GAGVSQSPSNKVTEKGKDVELRCDPISGHTALYWYRQSLGQGLEFLIYFQGNSAPDKSGLPSDRFSAERTGGSVSTLTIQRTQQEDSAVYLCASSPTSGRTGELFFGEGSRLTVL.